The 9 T cell receptor beta chains below all came from one sample that was sequenced in a study of graft-versus-host responses after intestinal transplantation. The assay was immunoSEQ multiplex PCR, and TCRdb's table has in-frame clones only and misses some. Among over 100,000 clones listed, just under 95% were seen once. Their specific antigens are unknown. The starting material was unstimulated CD8+ T cells sorted from spleen or lymph node cells, obtained before transplant. The receptors shown here come from a human donor who was the organ donor for an intestinal transplant.

The rearrangement joins TRBV5-6 to TRBJ2-2; 8 nucleotides align to TRBD1. Germline CDR1 reads SGHDT; CDR2 reads YYEEEE. The CDR3 is 18 amino acids. J was trimmed by 4 bases and V by 4 bases; bases with no gene match: 15. CDR3 region: CASSPSYAGTGFTGELFF. In nucleotides, the CDR3 is TGTGCCAGCAGCCCGTCTTATGCCGGGACAGGTTTCACCGGGGAGCTGTTTTTT.

The CDR3 DNA follows: TGCGCCAGCAGCCCGTGGGGCCTCGGCGAAAACATTCAGTACTTC. This sequence encodes CASSPWGLGENIQYF. J is TRBJ2-4 and V is TRBV5-1, with TRBD1 as a possible D gene (5 bases). This CDR3 is built from 15 residues. Germline V lookup: CDR1 SGHRS, CDR2 YFSETQ. Trimming shortened V by 4 bases and J by 5 bases, and 16 bases separated the two germline ends.

The rearrangement uses TRBV19 and TRBJ1-1; 10 bases are a match to TRBD1. The germline V gene has CDR1 LNHDA and CDR2 SQIVND (reference sequence). The CDR3 totals 14 residues. Trimming cost V 7 bases and J 7 bases; bases outside gene matches: 9. CDR3 loop: CASTTGDRGFEAFF. In DNA, the CDR3 is TGTGCCAGTACAACTGGGGACAGGGGTTTTGAAGCTTTCTTT.

The J gene is TRBJ1-1, the V gene TRBV2; D is possibly TRBD1 (5 bases). The germline V gene has CDR1 SNHLY and CDR2 FYNNEI. The CDR3 is made up of 12 amino acids. Trimming left V 8 bases short and J 8 bases short, with 15 bases between. CDR3 nucleotides: TGTGCCAGCGCCCAGGGACGGCTCGAAGCTTTCTTT. Protein product: CASAQGRLEAFF. Looking up the rest from reference TRBV2 and TRBJ1-1 gives the full variable domain: EPEVTQTPSHQVTQMGQEVILRCVPISNHLYFYWYRQILGQKVEFLVSFYNNEISEKSEIFDDQFSVERPDGSNFTLKIRSTKLEDSAMYFCASAQGRLEAFFGQGTRLTVV.

The V call is TRBV4-1, the J call TRBJ2-1, with D uncertain. Germline V CDR1 and CDR2: MGHRA, YSYEKL. The CDR3 covers 16 residues. V was cut by 0 bases and J by 1 base, with 10 bases left in between. CDR3 protein: CASSQDYPTSYNEQFF. The CDR3 coding sequence is TGCGCCAGCAGCCAAGATTACCCTACTTCCTACAATGAGCAGTTCTTC.

The J gene is TRBJ1-1, the V gene TRBV19, with 9 bases lining up with TRBD1. Germline assignment: CDR1 LNHDA and CDR2 SQIVND (reference sequence). V lost 5 bases to trimming and J lost 4 bases; unmatched junction nucleotides: 11. The CDR3 is 16 amino acids. CDR3 in amino acids: CASSEHRGLRATEAFF. In DNA form, the CDR3 reads TGTGCCAGTAGTGAACACAGGGGGCTGAGGGCCACTGAAGCTTTCTTT.

The chain recombines TRBV6-6 with TRBJ2-5, with 12 positions matching TRBD2. The V gene end was trimmed by 6 bases and the J gene end by 4 bases; junction bases not matched to a gene: 6. The CDR3 is made up of 15 amino acids. Germline CDR1 is MNHNY and CDR2 is SVGAGI (reference sequence). The CDR3 DNA reads TGTGCCAGCAGCCAGACTAGCGGGAGAACAGAGACCCAGTACTTC. This sequence encodes CASSQTSGRTETQYF.

The chain couples TRBV23-1 to TRBJ1-5, with TRBD1 matching 7 bases. Being an ORF, TRBV23-1 has a function that is uncertain. J lost 0 bases, V lost 9 bases, and 14 bases had no gene match. The length of the CDR3 is 17 residues. This CDR3 is CASLPGKGARSNQPQHF. In DNA form, the CDR3 reads TGCGCCAGTTTACCCGGAAAGGGGGCCCGTAGCAATCAGCCCCAGCATTTT.

The chain recombines TRBV19 with TRBJ2-2, with 8 bases matching TRBD1. The germline gives CDR1 LNHDA, CDR2 SQIVND (reference sequence). V lost 0 bases and J lost 1; bases outside the gene matches: 16. CDR3 length: 21 residues. CDR3 bases: TGTGCCAGTAGTATAGATCTTCCCCATCAGGGGGCGCATCTGAACACCGGGGAGCTGTTTTTT. This encodes CASSIDLPHQGAHLNTGELFF. Variable domain in full (rest from reference TRBV19 and TRBJ2-2): DGGITQSPKYLFRKEGQNVTLSCEQNLNHDAMYWYRQDPGQGLRLIYYSQIVNDFQKGDIAEGYSVSREKKESFPLTVTSAQKNPTAFYLCASSIDLPHQGAHLNTGELFFGEGSRLTVL.